This T cell receptor beta chain was captured by sequencing in a study of T cells in localized non-small cell lung cancer. Study-wide points: Within adjacent lung there appeared a median 57 of the top 100 tumor clones.

Clones were sequenced by immunoSEQ multiplex PCR, and TCRdb holds only the in-frame ones, with some missing. The sample has 45,000 to 60,000 clones, 86% seen once; the top ten hold roughly 5.1%. Trimming took 5 bases from V and 0 from J, leaving 14 bases between them. Germline CDR1 and CDR2: LGHNA and YSLEER. The CDR3 has 16 residues. For this clone: Its target is not known.

The receptor was derived from a woman aged 35 to 69 with stage I lung adenocarcinoma. The sequences come from peripheral blood, collected before any cancer treatment. The chain is built from TRBV4-3 and TRBJ1-3, with D perhaps TRBD1 (6 bases). CDR3 sequence (DNA): TGCGCCAGCAGCGATCTGACAGGACCCTCTGGAAACACCATATATTTT. It specifies CASSDLTGPSGNTIYF.